This is a list of T cell receptor beta chains from one sample in a study of T-cell memory formation after mild COVID-19. TCRdb re-called the 5' RACE reads through MiXCR, storing one row per CDR3 protein. The table lists about 49,000 distinct CDR3 sequences, approximately 7.6% of them singletons, with 1.4% in the top ten. Material for sequencing was PBMCs or a T cell subset sorted from them (not recorded which). The receptors shown here come from a man aged 18-30 years who had mild COVID-19 (a few samples of this study predate the infection). Cell type and time point are not known. Each CDR3 is given with its conserved first and last residue. D genes are given only for firm matches. The size field is filled for only some rows; it gives once, few, many or a size class.

>.|TRBJ2-7|TRBV5-1|many
TGCGCCAGCAGCTTGGGTCAGGTCGCCTCCTACGAGCAGTACTTC
CASSLGQVASYEQYF
>.|TRBJ2-3|TRBV29-1|few
TGCAGCGTTGACGGGGACATTCGGCAGTTTAGCACAGATACGCAGTATTTT
CSVDGDIRQFSTDTQYF
>.|TRBJ2-3|TRBV6-2/TRBV6-3|few
TGTGCCAGCACCTACTGGGGCACAGATACGCAGTATTTT
CASTYWGTDTQYF
>TRBD1|TRBJ2-5|TRBV7-9|many
TGTGCCAGCAGCTTAGCGGGACAGGTGAAGACCCAGTACTTC
CASSLAGQVKTQYF
>.|TRBJ1-5|TRBV4-3|.
TGCGCCAGCAGCGCCAGATGGGGCCCTCAGCCCCAGCATTTT
CASSARWGPQPQHF
>.|TRBJ1-2|TRBV9|few
TGTGCCAGCAGCGTAGAGCCCCGAAGCGGCTACACCTTC
CASSVEPRSGYTF
>TRBD1|TRBJ2-7|TRBV10-3|many
TGTGCCATCAGTGAGTCGGACAGGGGAAGTGGCTACGAGCAGTACTTC
CAISESDRGSGYEQYF
>TRBD1|TRBJ2-3|TRBV4-3|.
TGCGCCAGCAGCCAAGAAACAGGGGCCGATACGCAGTATTTT
CASSQETGADTQYF
>.|TRBJ1-4|TRBV5-1|many
TGCGCCAGCAGCTTGGCCAGCCAGGAGGGAGAAAAACTGTTTTTT
CASSLASQEGEKLFF
>.|TRBJ2-3|TRBV5-1|few
TGCGCCAGCAGGTTGACCCGATGGGGAGATACGCAGTATTTT
CASRLTRWGDTQYF
>.|TRBJ2-3|TRBV20-1|many
TGCAGTGCTAGAGCCAGAGCGAGGACGCAGTATTTT
CSARARARTQYF
>.|TRBJ1-3|TRBV30|.
TGTGCCTGGAGCCTTGGAAACACCATATATTTT
CAWSLGNTIYF
>TRBD1|TRBJ1-2|TRBV10-3|many
TGTGCCATCAGGGGACAGGCGAATGGCTACACCTTC
CAIRGQANGYTF
>.|TRBJ2-3|TRBV25-1|many
TGTGCCAGCAGTGAATCTCTTAGGGGGAGCACAGATACGCAGTATTTT
CASSESLRGSTDTQYF
>TRBD1|TRBJ2-5|TRBV3-1|many
TGTGCCAGCAGCCAAGGACAGGGCTGGGAGACCCAGTACTTC
CASSQGQGWETQYF
>TRBD2|TRBJ2-3|TRBV10-3|few
TGTGCCATCAGTCTAGCGGGGGCCTCAGATACGCAGTATTTT
CAISLAGASDTQYF
>.|TRBJ2-1|TRBV11-2|many
TGTGCCAGCAGCTTAGTCGGTGGTCTCCCCCGAACCCAGTTCTTC
CASSLVGGLPRTQFF
>.|TRBJ1-3|TRBV7-9|.
TGTGCCAGCAGCTTAGGGAGGAGCTCTGGAAACACCATATATTTT
CASSLGRSSGNTIYF
>.|TRBJ2-3|TRBV9|.
TGTGCCAGCAGCTTTGGGGCCCCAGATACGCAGTATTTT
CASSFGAPDTQYF
>.|TRBJ1-1|TRBV5-6|.
TGTGCCAGCAGCTTGGAGAGGGGCACTGAAGCTTTCTTT
CASSLERGTEAFF
>.|TRBJ2-1|TRBV7-7|.
TGTGCCAGCAGCTTAGGGTGGGGGACCGATGAGCAGTTCTTC
CASSLGWGTDEQFF
>.|TRBJ1-5|TRBV5-6|many
TGTGCCAGCAGCTTGGGAGGTCTTAGCAATCAGCCCCAGCATTTT
CASSLGGLSNQPQHF
>.|TRBJ2-2|TRBV24-1|many
TGTGCCACCAGTGATTCCGGACATTGGGACGGGGAGCTGTTTTTT
CATSDSGHWDGELFF
>TRBD1|TRBJ1-4|TRBV5-1|few
TGCGCCAGCAGCAAACAGGGGGGGGATGAAAAACTGTTTTTT
CASSKQGGDEKLFF
>TRBD1|TRBJ1-2|TRBV20-1|many
TGCAGTGCTACAAGTTCCTCAGGGACAGTTTCCTACACCTTC
CSATSSSGTVSYTF
>.|TRBJ2-2|TRBV4-3|medium-sized
TGCGCCAGCAGCCAACCCCAAGGATCCGGGGAGCTGTTTTTT
CASSQPQGSGELFF
>TRBD2|TRBJ2-2|TRBV11-2|many
TGTGCCAGCAGCCCTGACAGCGGGAAGCTGTTTTTT
CASSPDSGKLFF
>.|TRBJ1-1|TRBV5-1|.
TGCGCCAGCAGCTTGACTCCCACTTTTATCCAGAACACTGAAGCTTTCTTT
CASSLTPTFIQNTEAFF
>.|TRBJ1-5|TRBV7-6|few
TGTGCCAGCAGCTTAGGGCAGTCGGGCAATCAGCCCCAGCATTTT
CASSLGQSGNQPQHF
>.|TRBJ1-1|TRBV7-8|.
TGTGCCAGCAGCTTAGTATCCGGGTTTGCGGGCACTGAAGCTTTCTTT
CASSLVSGFAGTEAFF
>.|TRBJ2-5|TRBV19|.
TGTGCCAGCGGGGACCTCCGGGGGGAGACCCAGTACTTC
CASGDLRGETQYF
>TRBD1|TRBJ1-4|TRBV28|few
TGTGCCAGCACCCTAACCGGGACAGCTAATGAAAAACTGTTTTTT
CASTLTGTANEKLFF
>.|TRBJ1-5|TRBV7-9|many
TGTGCCAGCAGCTTAGTGGGGAATCAGCCCCAGCATTTT
CASSLVGNQPQHF
>.|TRBJ1-5|TRBV6-2/TRBV6-3|.
TGTGCCAGCGAGCCTCGGGGGCAACCGGGCAATCAGCCCCAGCATTTT
CASEPRGQPGNQPQHF
>TRBD2|TRBJ2-5|TRBV6-1|few
TGTGCCAGCGGGGGGACTAGCGCCGCCGAGACCCAGTACTTC
CASGGTSAAETQYF
>TRBD1|TRBJ1-1|TRBV5-1|few
TGCGCCAGCCTTCCCGACAGGGGGGGTTTGAACACTGAAGCTTTCTTT
CASLPDRGGLNTEAFF
>.|TRBJ2-3|TRBV27|.
TGTGCCAGCAGTTTAAGGGGTGGTTATGGGGATACGCAGTATTTT
CASSLRGGYGDTQYF